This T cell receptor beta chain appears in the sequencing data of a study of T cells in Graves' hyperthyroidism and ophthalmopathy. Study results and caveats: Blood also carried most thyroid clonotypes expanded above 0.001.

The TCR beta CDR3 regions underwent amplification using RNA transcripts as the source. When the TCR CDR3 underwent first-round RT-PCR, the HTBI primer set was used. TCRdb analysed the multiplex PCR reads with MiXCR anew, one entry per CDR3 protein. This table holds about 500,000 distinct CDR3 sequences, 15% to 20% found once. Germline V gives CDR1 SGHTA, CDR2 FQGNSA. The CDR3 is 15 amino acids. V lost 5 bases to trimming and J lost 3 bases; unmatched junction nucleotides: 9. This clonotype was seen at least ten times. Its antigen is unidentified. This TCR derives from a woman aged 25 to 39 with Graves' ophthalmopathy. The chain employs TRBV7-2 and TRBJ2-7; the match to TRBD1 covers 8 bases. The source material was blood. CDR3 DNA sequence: TGTGCCAGCAGCCCCTGGGGCAGGGGGCTCTACGAGCAGTACTTC. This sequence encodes CASSPWGRGLYEQYF.